The rows below give T cell receptor beta chains drawn from one sample of a study of beta chain features in type 1 diabetes. Data came from immunoSEQ multiplex PCR; TCRdb stores just in-frame clones and leaves some out. The sample has 160,000 or so clones, approximately 10% seen once; the top ten hold about 0.7%. Sample: central memory CD4+ T cells from blood. These receptors originate from a woman aged 30 to 39 with type 1 diabetes. Each CDR3 is given with its conserved first and last residue. The D gene is left open where the match is weak. The listing skips clone size in some rows; elsewhere it reads once, few, many or a size class.

clone_size: -; v_call: TRBV23-1; d_call: TRBD1; j_call: TRBJ2-1; cdr3_nt: TGCGCCAGCAGTCGGTTCTGGGACAGCGCAACGAGGGCGCAGCAGTTCTTC; cdr3_aa: CASSRFWDSATRAQQFF
clone_size: few; v_call: TRBV2; d_call: TRBD2; j_call: TRBJ2-3; cdr3_nt: TGTGCCAGCAGGTCGGGAGGGCCATTTACAGATACGCAGTATTTT; cdr3_aa: CASRSGGPFTDTQYF
clone_size: -; v_call: TRBV5-8; d_call: TRBD1; j_call: TRBJ2-4; cdr3_nt: TGTGCCAGCAGCTTAAACAGGGGGCGCGGGGACATTCAGTACTTC; cdr3_aa: CASSLNRGRGDIQYF
clone_size: -; v_call: TRBV7-3; d_call: TRBD1; j_call: TRBJ2-5; cdr3_nt: TGTGCCAGCAGCACCTACAGGGGAGAGACCCAGTACTTC; cdr3_aa: CASSTYRGETQYF
clone_size: few; v_call: TRBV9; d_call: TRBD1; j_call: TRBJ1-2; cdr3_nt: TGTGCCAGCAGCCCGTGGACAGGAGGCTTAACCTTC; cdr3_aa: CASSPWTGGLTF
clone_size: -; v_call: TRBV7-9; d_call: -; j_call: TRBJ1-6; cdr3_nt: TGTGCCAGCAGGCCTGGTTCGGAGGATTCACCCCTCCACTTT; cdr3_aa: CASRPGSEDSPLHF
clone_size: few; v_call: TRBV10-3; d_call: -; j_call: TRBJ1-1; cdr3_nt: TGTGCCATCAGTGACTACAGTCAGAGGAACACTGAAGCTTTCTTT; cdr3_aa: CAISDYSQRNTEAFF
clone_size: -; v_call: TRBV5-6; d_call: TRBD2; j_call: TRBJ2-1; cdr3_nt: TGTGCCAGCAGCTTGAAGGGACTAAGTTACAATGAGCAGTTCTTC; cdr3_aa: CASSLKGLSYNEQFF
clone_size: few; v_call: TRBV2; d_call: TRBD1; j_call: TRBJ2-1; cdr3_nt: TGTGCCAGCAGTGCCGGGACAGGGCCGGGTAATGAGCAGTTCTTC; cdr3_aa: CASSAGTGPGNEQFF
clone_size: few; v_call: TRBV6-6; d_call: TRBD1; j_call: TRBJ1-4; cdr3_nt: TGTGCCAGCAGTTTAAGACAGGGGAGGAATGAAAAACTGTTTTTT; cdr3_aa: CASSLRQGRNEKLFF
clone_size: few; v_call: TRBV29-1; d_call: -; j_call: TRBJ2-7; cdr3_nt: TGCAGCGTGGAAACAGAATCCTACGAGCAGTACTTC; cdr3_aa: CSVETESYEQYF
clone_size: few; v_call: TRBV19; d_call: -; j_call: TRBJ1-1; cdr3_nt: TGTGCCAGTAGTTCCCCGGGACTGGCGAACACTGAAGCTTTCTTT; cdr3_aa: CASSSPGLANTEAFF
clone_size: few; v_call: TRBV4-2; d_call: -; j_call: TRBJ1-2; cdr3_nt: TGTGCCAGCAGCCAAGATCAAGGGAGGATCGATGGCTACACCTTC; cdr3_aa: CASSQDQGRIDGYTF
clone_size: -; v_call: TRBV4-1; d_call: -; j_call: TRBJ2-3; cdr3_nt: TGCGCCAGCAGCCAGCATTCGGGAGCTACGCAGTATTTT; cdr3_aa: CASSQHSGATQYF
clone_size: -; v_call: TRBV7-9; d_call: TRBD2; j_call: TRBJ2-1; cdr3_nt: TGTGCCAGCAGCTTAAGCGGGGGCACGTTCGGCAATGAGCAGTTCTTC; cdr3_aa: CASSLSGGTFGNEQFF
clone_size: -; v_call: TRBV15; d_call: -; j_call: TRBJ1-4; cdr3_nt: TGTGCCACCAGCAGAGATGAGGGTTGGGATGAAAAACTGTTTTTT; cdr3_aa: CATSRDEGWDEKLFF
clone_size: few; v_call: TRBV5-4; d_call: -; j_call: TRBJ2-7; cdr3_nt: TGTGCCAGCAATTTGGGGGCAGGCGACGAGCAGTACTTC; cdr3_aa: CASNLGAGDEQYF
clone_size: -; v_call: TRBV6-5; d_call: TRBD2; j_call: TRBJ2-4; cdr3_nt: TGTGCCAGCAGGGCCGTGGACGGGAGGAACATTCAGTACTTC; cdr3_aa: CASRAVDGRNIQYF
clone_size: -; v_call: TRBV2; d_call: TRBD1; j_call: TRBJ2-4; cdr3_nt: TGTGCCAGCGGTGAAGCGCGGGGACAGGGGCATCGCTTC; cdr3_aa: CASGEARGQGHRF
clone_size: -; v_call: TRBV11-3; d_call: -; j_call: TRBJ2-7; cdr3_nt: TGTGCCAGCAGCTTAGGTAGGGGCAAACTATACGAGCAGTACTTC; cdr3_aa: CASSLGRGKLYEQYF
clone_size: -; v_call: TRBV5-1; d_call: TRBD1; j_call: TRBJ2-1; cdr3_nt: TGCGCCAGCAGCCTAATGACAGGGGCGTATGGGGAGCAGTTCTTC; cdr3_aa: CASSLMTGAYGEQFF
clone_size: few; v_call: TRBV18; d_call: -; j_call: TRBJ1-1; cdr3_nt: TGTGCCAGCTCACCAGATTCAGGGACTGAAGCTTTCTTT; cdr3_aa: CASSPDSGTEAFF
clone_size: few; v_call: TRBV18; d_call: -; j_call: TRBJ2-1; cdr3_nt: TGTGCCAGCTCACCGGGACACTACAATGAGCAGTTCTTC; cdr3_aa: CASSPGHYNEQFF
clone_size: -; v_call: TRBV4-1; d_call: -; j_call: TRBJ2-3; cdr3_nt: TGCGCCAGCAGCCAAGATCAGGGCACAGATACGCAGTATTTT; cdr3_aa: CASSQDQGTDTQYF
clone_size: few; v_call: TRBV11-2; d_call: -; j_call: TRBJ2-1; cdr3_nt: TGTGCCAGCAGCTTAGATTCAGGTGCCTCATACAATGAGCAGTTCTTC; cdr3_aa: CASSLDSGASYNEQFF
clone_size: -; v_call: TRBV19; d_call: -; j_call: TRBJ1-5; cdr3_nt: TGTGCCAGTAGTATTGGGCGGGGCGACGGGCCCCAGCATTTT; cdr3_aa: CASSIGRGDGPQHF
clone_size: few; v_call: TRBV5-1; d_call: -; j_call: TRBJ2-3; cdr3_nt: TGCGCCAGCTTCGATTATTCCACGAGATCGCAGTATTTT; cdr3_aa: CASFDYSTRSQYF
clone_size: few; v_call: TRBV2; d_call: -; j_call: TRBJ1-5; cdr3_nt: TGTGCCAGCAGTGATGAGGGTCAGCCCCAGCATTTT; cdr3_aa: CASSDEGQPQHF
clone_size: few; v_call: TRBV6-1; d_call: TRBD1; j_call: TRBJ1-4; cdr3_nt: TGTGCCAGCAGTTTGGGCCCCAGGGGGGAAAAACTGTTTTTT; cdr3_aa: CASSLGPRGEKLFF
clone_size: -; v_call: TRBV27; d_call: TRBD1; j_call: TRBJ2-7; cdr3_nt: TGTGCCAGCAGGGGGACAGGGAGGACCTACGAGCAGTACTTC; cdr3_aa: CASRGTGRTYEQYF
clone_size: -; v_call: TRBV6-5; d_call: -; j_call: TRBJ2-7; cdr3_nt: TGTGCCAGCAGCCGCTCCTCTGGACAGAGCTACGAGCAGTACTTC; cdr3_aa: CASSRSSGQSYEQYF
clone_size: -; v_call: TRBV15; d_call: TRBD1; j_call: TRBJ1-2; cdr3_nt: TGTGCCACCAGCAGAGACCCATCGAGGACAGGGGATGGCTACACCTTC; cdr3_aa: CATSRDPSRTGDGYTF
clone_size: -; v_call: TRBV28; d_call: -; j_call: TRBJ2-7; cdr3_nt: TGTGCCAGCAGTTTATACCTAGCTGAAACCTACGAGCAGTACTTC; cdr3_aa: CASSLYLAETYEQYF
clone_size: few; v_call: TRBV5-4; d_call: -; j_call: TRBJ2-1; cdr3_nt: TGTGCCAGCAGCTCCCGAGGCGGCGGGCACAATGAGCAGTTCTTC; cdr3_aa: CASSSRGGGHNEQFF
clone_size: -; v_call: TRBV5-1; d_call: TRBD2; j_call: TRBJ2-1; cdr3_nt: TGCGCCAGCAGCGCCTTAGCGGGAGGCCGGGGTGAGCAGTTCTTC; cdr3_aa: CASSALAGGRGEQFF
clone_size: -; v_call: TRBV5-1; d_call: -; j_call: TRBJ2-1; cdr3_nt: TGCGCCAGCAGCTTGGTTCCGGGTTCGGAGCAGTTCTTC; cdr3_aa: CASSLVPGSEQFF
clone_size: -; v_call: TRBV6-5; d_call: TRBD1; j_call: TRBJ1-1; cdr3_nt: TGTGCCAGCAGTTACCTCGGACAGGGCACCACTGAAGCTTTCTTT; cdr3_aa: CASSYLGQGTTEAFF
clone_size: few; v_call: TRBV4-1; d_call: -; j_call: TRBJ1-2; cdr3_nt: TGCGCCACCACGACCCTTTGGGGGGAGGGTGGCTACACCTTC; cdr3_aa: CATTTLWGEGGYTF
clone_size: -; v_call: TRBV27; d_call: TRBD1; j_call: TRBJ2-4; cdr3_nt: TGTGCCAGCAGCCTACAGGGGGCCGGGGCCAAAAACATTCAGTACTTC; cdr3_aa: CASSLQGAGAKNIQYF
clone_size: few; v_call: TRBV7-3; d_call: -; j_call: TRBJ2-4; cdr3_nt: TGTGCCAGCAGCCTTACTGGAGGGGACATTCAGTACTTC; cdr3_aa: CASSLTGGDIQYF
clone_size: -; v_call: TRBV7-9; d_call: -; j_call: TRBJ1-5; cdr3_nt: TGTGCCAGCAGCTTTTGGGACACCGATCAGCCCCAGCATTTT; cdr3_aa: CASSFWDTDQPQHF
clone_size: few; v_call: TRBV30; d_call: -; j_call: TRBJ1-5; cdr3_nt: TGTGCCTACGAATTGGGAGGATTCAGACGCAATCAGCCCCAGCATTTT; cdr3_aa: CAYELGGFRRNQPQHF
clone_size: few; v_call: TRBV9; d_call: TRBD2; j_call: TRBJ2-5; cdr3_nt: TGTGCCAGCAGCGTAGGAGCGGGAGCTTTGGAAGAGACCCAGTACTTC; cdr3_aa: CASSVGAGALEETQYF
clone_size: few; v_call: TRBV18; d_call: -; j_call: TRBJ2-3; cdr3_nt: TGTGCCAGCTCACCAGGTTTGCGGAAATACACAGATACGCAGTATTTT; cdr3_aa: CASSPGLRKYTDTQYF
clone_size: few; v_call: TRBV25-1; d_call: -; j_call: TRBJ1-2; cdr3_nt: TGTGCCAGCAGTGAAAATCTCTATGGCTACACCTTC; cdr3_aa: CASSENLYGYTF
clone_size: -; v_call: TRBV30; d_call: -; j_call: TRBJ1-1; cdr3_nt: TGTGCCTGGACCCAAAATGCAGGGGCCATTATGAACACTGAAGCTTTCTTT; cdr3_aa: CAWTQNAGAIMNTEAFF
clone_size: few; v_call: TRBV5-1; d_call: TRBD2; j_call: TRBJ2-1; cdr3_nt: TGCGCCAGCAGCCCAGCGGGATACAATGAGCAGTTCTTC; cdr3_aa: CASSPAGYNEQFF
clone_size: few; v_call: TRBV7-3; d_call: TRBD2; j_call: TRBJ2-2; cdr3_nt: TGTGCCAGCAGCTTTAGCGGGAGTGGGTCCGGGGAGCTGTTTTTT; cdr3_aa: CASSFSGSGSGELFF
clone_size: -; v_call: TRBV30; d_call: TRBD1; j_call: TRBJ1-5; cdr3_nt: TGTGCCTGGAGTGTACAGGGGATCAGGCCCCAGCATTTT; cdr3_aa: CAWSVQGIRPQHF
clone_size: few; v_call: TRBV5-1; d_call: -; j_call: TRBJ2-1; cdr3_nt: TGCGCCAGCAGCTTTAGCGGAAATGAGCAGTTCTTC; cdr3_aa: CASSFSGNEQFF